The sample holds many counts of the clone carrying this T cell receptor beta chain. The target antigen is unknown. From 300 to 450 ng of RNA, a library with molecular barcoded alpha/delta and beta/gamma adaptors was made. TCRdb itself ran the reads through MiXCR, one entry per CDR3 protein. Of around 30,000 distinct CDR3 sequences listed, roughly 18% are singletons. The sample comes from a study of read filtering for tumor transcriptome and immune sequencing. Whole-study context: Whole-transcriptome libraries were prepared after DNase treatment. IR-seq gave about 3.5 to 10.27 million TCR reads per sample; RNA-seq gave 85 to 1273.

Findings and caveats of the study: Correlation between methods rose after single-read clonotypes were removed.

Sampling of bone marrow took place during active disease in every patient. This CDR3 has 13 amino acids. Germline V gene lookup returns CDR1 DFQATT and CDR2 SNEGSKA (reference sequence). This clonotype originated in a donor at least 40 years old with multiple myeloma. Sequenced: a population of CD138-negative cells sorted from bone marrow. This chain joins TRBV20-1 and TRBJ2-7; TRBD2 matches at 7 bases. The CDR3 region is CSDTGTTSGEQYF. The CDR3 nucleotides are TGCAGCGATACCGGGACTACGTCTGGCGAGCAGTACTTC.